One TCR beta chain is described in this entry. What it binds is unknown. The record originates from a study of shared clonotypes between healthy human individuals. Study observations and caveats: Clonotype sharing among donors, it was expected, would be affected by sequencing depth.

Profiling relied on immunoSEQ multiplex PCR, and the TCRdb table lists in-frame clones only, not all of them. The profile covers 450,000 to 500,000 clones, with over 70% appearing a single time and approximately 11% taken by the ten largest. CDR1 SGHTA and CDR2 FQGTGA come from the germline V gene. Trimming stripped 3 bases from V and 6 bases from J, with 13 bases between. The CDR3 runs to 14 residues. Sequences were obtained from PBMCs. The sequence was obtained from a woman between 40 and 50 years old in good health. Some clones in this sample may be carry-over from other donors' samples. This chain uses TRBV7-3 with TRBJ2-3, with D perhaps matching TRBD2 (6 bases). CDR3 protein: CASSLGGPMDTQYF. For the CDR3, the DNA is TGTGCCAGCAGCTTGGGGGGTCCCATGGATACGCAGTATTTT.